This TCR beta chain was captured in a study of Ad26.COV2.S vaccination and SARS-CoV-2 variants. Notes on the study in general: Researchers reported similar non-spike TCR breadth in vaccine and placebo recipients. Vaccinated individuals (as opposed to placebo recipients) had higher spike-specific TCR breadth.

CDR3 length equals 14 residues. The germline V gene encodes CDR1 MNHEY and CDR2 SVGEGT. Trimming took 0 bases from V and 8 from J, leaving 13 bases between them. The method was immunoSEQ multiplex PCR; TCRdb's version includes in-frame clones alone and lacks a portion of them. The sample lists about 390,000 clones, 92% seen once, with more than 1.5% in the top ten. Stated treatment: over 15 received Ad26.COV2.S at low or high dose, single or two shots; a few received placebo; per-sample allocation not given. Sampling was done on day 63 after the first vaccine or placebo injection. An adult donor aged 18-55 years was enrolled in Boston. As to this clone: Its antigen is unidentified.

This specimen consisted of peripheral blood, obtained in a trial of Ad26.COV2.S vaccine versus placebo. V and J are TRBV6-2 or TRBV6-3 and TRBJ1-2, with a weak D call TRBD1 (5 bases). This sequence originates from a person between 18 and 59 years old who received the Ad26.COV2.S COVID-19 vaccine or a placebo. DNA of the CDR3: TGTGCCAGCAGTTACTCAGGGAGGCGGGGCGGCTACACCTTC. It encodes CASSYSGRRGGYTF.